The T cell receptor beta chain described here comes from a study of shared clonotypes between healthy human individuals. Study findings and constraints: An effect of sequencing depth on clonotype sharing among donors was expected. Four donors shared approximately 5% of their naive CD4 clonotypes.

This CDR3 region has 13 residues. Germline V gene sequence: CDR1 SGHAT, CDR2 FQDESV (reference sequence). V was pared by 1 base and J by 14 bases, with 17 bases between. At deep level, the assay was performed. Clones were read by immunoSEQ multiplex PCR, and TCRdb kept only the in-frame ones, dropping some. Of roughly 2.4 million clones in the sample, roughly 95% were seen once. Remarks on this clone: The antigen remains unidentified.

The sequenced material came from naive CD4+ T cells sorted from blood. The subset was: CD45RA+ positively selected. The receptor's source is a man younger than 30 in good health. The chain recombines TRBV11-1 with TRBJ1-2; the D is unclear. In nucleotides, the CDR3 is TGTGCCAGCAGCTTAGTGGCGGTCGACATCTGGACCTTC. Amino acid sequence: CASSLVAVDIWTF.